The 27 T cell receptor beta chains reported below all come from one sample, sequenced in a study of blood T cell repertoires in COVID-19. Method: immunoSEQ multiplex PCR; TCRdb's copy keeps in-frame clones and lacks some. The table records approximately 400,000 clones, approximately 77% of them present only once. The specimen was peripheral blood. The receptors come from a human donor with acute or convalescent COVID-19. The donor label of this sample is uncertain.

The CDR3 region has the DNA TGTGCCAGCAGCTCCATTGCACAGGGTTCCGGGACCTACGAGCAGTACTTC. This codes for CASSSIAQGSGTYEQYF. This chain uses TRBV7-2 with TRBJ2-7, with a possible D match to TRBD1 (6 bases). Germline CDR1 reads SGHTA; CDR2 reads FQGNSA. V dropped 4 bases and J dropped 2 bases, with 21 bases sitting between them. The length of the CDR3 is 17 residues.

To note about this clone: The junction departs from germline at one end; a sequencing error may be responsible. The chain couples TRBV19 to TRBJ1-2; TRBD1 matches at 11 bases. This CDR3 comprises 12 residues. Germline V CDR1 and CDR2: LNHDA, SQIVND (reference sequence). CDR3 bases: TGTGCCAGTAGTAGCCGGACAGGGGGCGACGTCTTC. Its translation: CASSSRTGGDVF.

The chain uses TRBV27 and TRBJ2-7, with 10 positions matching TRBD1. Per germline, CDR1 MNHEY and CDR2 SMNVEV (reference sequence). The CDR3 sequence is 15 residues long. V trimming: 6 bases; J trimming: 0 bases; junction bases outside the gene matches: 5. CDR3 amino acids: CASSSWTGGSYEQYF. The CDR3 coding sequence is TGTGCCAGCAGCTCTTGGACAGGGGGCTCCTACGAGCAGTACTTC.

The chain couples TRBV27 to TRBJ1-4, with 8 bases aligning to TRBD1. Germline CDR1 MNHEY, CDR2 SMNVEV (reference sequence). The CDR3 has 14 residues. Trimming took 4 bases from V and 7 from J; bases not matched to a gene: 5. This chain's CDR3 is CASSSWTGPEKLFF. The CDR3 DNA is TGTGCCAGCAGTTCTTGGACAGGGCCTGAAAAACTGTTTTTT.

This clone appeared once. The gene calls are TRBV7-9 and TRBJ2-3; weak D call: TRBD1 (6 bases). V lost 5 bases and J 3 bases, leaving 21 bases between the germline ends. This CDR3 is built from 17 residues. CDR1 SEHNR and CDR2 FQNEAQ come from the germline V gene (reference sequence). CDR3 sequence reads: CASSLIPLRDITDTQYF. Here the CDR3 DNA reads TGTGCCAGCAGCCTTATCCCTCTCCGGGACATAACAGATACGCAGTATTTT.

This rearrangement joins TRBV6-2 or TRBV6-3 to TRBJ1-5; D not certain. Looked up from germline, CDR1 is MNHEY and CDR2 is SVGEGT. Trimming removed 5 bases at V and 3 bases at J, with 14 bases between. CDR3 length: 15 amino acids. The CDR3 coding sequence is TGTGCCAGCAGTCCATATCTTACGGTCAATCAGCCCCAGCATTTT. It translates to CASSPYLTVNQPQHF.

The chain couples TRBV15 to TRBJ1-2; TRBD1 might be the D (5 bases). V was cut by 0 bases and J by 3 bases, with 8 bases left in between. The CDR3 has 14 residues. Germline V gives CDR1 LNHNV, CDR2 YYDKDF (reference sequence). CDR3 nucleotides: TGTGCCACCAGCAGAGAACAGGCTCACTATGGCTACACCTTC. This translates into CATSREQAHYGYTF.

The genes are TRBV10-3 and TRBJ1-2; D is possibly TRBD1 (5 bases). V dropped 6 bases and J dropped 4 bases, with 12 bases sitting between them. CDR3 length equals 13 residues. The germline V gene has CDR1 ENHRY and CDR2 SYGVKD. CDR3 DNA: TGTGCCATCAGCCCGGGGGGGGTCTATGGCTACACCTTC. It codes for CAISPGGVYGYTF.

The V and J genes are TRBV11-2 and TRBJ1-2, with unresolved D. The CDR3 spans 16 residues. CDR1 and CDR2 (germline): SGHAT, FQNNGV. Trimming pared 5 bases from V and 0 bases from J, leaving 16 bases between. The CDR3 protein is CASSERLSESNYGYTF. CDR3 sequence (DNA): TGTGCCAGCAGCGAGAGACTGAGCGAGTCTAACTATGGCTACACCTTC.

The rearrangement joins TRBV9 to TRBJ2-3, with a tentative D call TRBD2 (7 bases). Germline-derived CDR1 and CDR2 are SGDLS and YYNGEE. The germline V and J ends were trimmed by 3 bases and 3 bases, with 17 bases remaining between them. The CDR3 runs to 16 residues. Written as DNA, the CDR3 is TGTGCCAGCAGCGCTTTTGTGGGGGGGCCGACAGATACGCAGTATTTT. This translates into CASSAFVGGPTDTQYF.

This rearrangement joins TRBV10-2 to TRBJ2-5; the D gene is possibly TRBD1 (5 bases). This CDR3 contains 14 residues. The germline CDR1 and CDR2 sequences are WSHSY and SAAADI. V was shortened by 2 bases and J by 3 bases, with 10 bases between the two germline ends. CDR3 residues: CASSEGRVKETQYF. In DNA form, the CDR3 reads TGCGCCAGCAGTGAGGGCAGGGTCAAAGAGACCCAGTACTTC.

The rearrangement links TRBV2 to TRBJ2-3, with a weak D call TRBD2 (5 bases). In germline, CDR1 is SNHLY, CDR2 FYNNEI. Trimming removed 8 bases at V and 4 bases at J, with 7 bases between. This CDR3 has 11 amino acids. CDR3 DNA: TGTGCCAGCCAGAGGGCAGATACGCAGTATTTT. Its translation is CASQRADTQYF.

The rearrangement links TRBV15 to TRBJ2-7; D is ambiguous. Germline V lookup: CDR1 LNHNV, CDR2 YYDKDF (reference sequence). The CDR3 covers 14 residues. Between the trimmed V and J ends, which lost 1 base and 2 bases, there was a span of 9 bases. The CDR3 coding sequence is TGTGCCACCAGCAGAGTAGGCAGGACCTACGAGCAGTACTTC. Encoded protein: CATSRVGRTYEQYF.

The V and J genes are TRBV11-2 and TRBJ1-4; TRBD1 agrees at 7 bases. Germline values: CDR1 SGHAT, CDR2 FQNNGV. V lost 5 bases to trimming and J lost 7 bases; unmatched junction nucleotides: 4. The CDR3 has 13 residues. For the CDR3, the DNA is TGTGCCAGCAGCACCCGGGACAGTGAAAAACTGTTTTTT. Protein sequence: CASSTRDSEKLFF.

This chain links TRBV6-5 with TRBJ1-3; 8 bases fit TRBD1. The CDR3 totals 15 residues. V lost 4 bases and J lost 6; bases outside the gene matches: 8. The germline CDR1 and CDR2 sequences are MNHEY and SVGAGI. The CDR3 DNA sequence: TGTGCCAGCAGTTCAGGGGGCGCCGCGAAAAACACCATATATTTT. It is translated as CASSSGGAAKNTIYF.

The V and J genes are TRBV5-1 and TRBJ1-4; D may be TRBD1 (6 bases). The V and J ends lost 1 base and 2 bases respectively, with 6 bases between them. The germline gives CDR1 SGHRS, CDR2 YFSETQ. There are 14 residues in the CDR3. CDR3 coding DNA: TGCGCCAGCAGCTTGACAGGGACTAATGAAAAACTGTTTTTT. Translating gives CASSLTGTNEKLFF.

Points on this clone: Other DNA sequences in this specimen translate into the identical CDR3. This chain links TRBV6-5 with TRBJ2-7; 9 bases line up with TRBD1. CDR3 length equals 15 residues. The V gene's germline CDR1 is MNHEY and CDR2 SVGAGI. J lost 0 bases, V lost 6 bases, and 6 bases had no gene match. The CDR3: CASSPGTGSSYEQYF. In nucleotides, the CDR3 is TGTGCCAGCAGCCCCGGGACAGGGAGCTCCTACGAGCAGTACTTC.

The chain is built from TRBV19 and TRBJ1-4, with 7 positions matching TRBD1. The junction had 12 bases not matched to a gene; V was cut back by 5 bases and J by 0 bases. CDR1 is LNHDA, CDR2 SQIVND, per germline (reference sequence). The length of the CDR3 is 18 residues. CDR3 amino acids: CASSPVTGRFSTNEKLFF. The CDR3 DNA reads TGTGCCAGTAGTCCGGTGACAGGGCGTTTTTCAACTAATGAAAAACTGTTTTTT.

The V gene is TRBV15, the J gene TRBJ2-2; 8 bases agree with TRBD1. Per the germline V gene, CDR1 is LNHNV and CDR2 is YYDKDF (reference sequence). After removal of 4 bases from V and 0 bases from J, the junction contained 4 bases not matched to a gene. The CDR3 totals 16 residues. In DNA, the CDR3 is TGTGCCACCAGCATCCGACAGGGGCCGAACACCGGGGAGCTGTTTTTT. Its protein is CATSIRQGPNTGELFF.

The CDR3 nucleotides read TGTGCCAGCAGCCCCCGCTCCGGAGAGTACACAGATACGCAGTATTTT. Protein product: CASSPRSGEYTDTQYF. The V and J genes are TRBV7-9 and TRBJ2-3; D ambiguous. Deletions cut 5 bases from V and 2 bases from J, with 17 bases between. CDR1 and CDR2 from the germline V gene are SEHNR and FQNEAQ (reference sequence). The CDR3 covers 16 residues. Full variable domain (remainder filled in from reference TRBV7-9 and TRBJ2-3): DTGVSQNPRHKITKRGQNVTFRCDPISEHNRLYWYRQTLGQGPEFLTYFQNEAQLEKSRLLSDRFSAERPKGSFSTLEIQRTEQGDSAMYLCASSPRSGEYTDTQYFGPGTRLTVL.

The rearrangement links TRBV28 to TRBJ1-1; D call uncertain. The V end was cut by 10 bases, the J end by 6 bases, with 12 bases between. CDR1 and CDR2 from the germline V gene are MDHEN and SYDVKM. This CDR3 spans 11 amino acids. The CDR3 nucleotides read TGTGCCACCAAGCCCGGTCCTGAAGCTTTCTTT. Translation: CATKPGPEAFF.

This rearrangement joins TRBV28 to TRBJ1-2; 11 bases agree with TRBD1. The CDR3 is 13 amino acids. CDR1 and CDR2 from the germline V gene are MDHEN and SYDVKM. After removal of 6 bases from V and 12 bases from J, the junction contained 9 bases not matched to a gene. CDR3 nucleotide sequence: TGTGCCAGCAGCATTGGACAGGGGGCATGGAACACCTTC. This encodes CASSIGQGAWNTF.

V is TRBV19 and J is TRBJ2-2; 9 bases align to TRBD1. The germline V gene encodes CDR1 LNHDA and CDR2 SQIVND (reference sequence). The junction had 4 bases not matched to a gene; V was cut back by 5 bases and J by 0 bases. The CDR3 has 16 residues. CDR3 amino acids: CASSPRDRANTGELFF. The CDR3 DNA reads as TGTGCCAGTAGTCCTCGGGACAGGGCGAACACCGGGGAGCTGTTTTTT.

The chain joins TRBV28 to TRBJ2-3; D perhaps matches TRBD2 (7 bases). Trimming left V 6 bases short and J 12 bases short, with 16 bases between. This CDR3 has 12 residues. The germline gives CDR1 MDHEN, CDR2 SYDVKM. DNA of the CDR3: TGTGCCAGCAGAACCCTCCCGGGGGGCCAGTATTTT. Translation: CASRTLPGGQYF.

The chain has TRBV19 and TRBJ1-5; 10 bases are shared with TRBD1. Germline CDR1 LNHDA, CDR2 SQIVND (reference sequence). Germline trimming cut 4 bases from V and 6 bases from J; bases unmatched to any gene: 6. The CDR3 length is 15 residues. CDR3 protein: CASSKDRGFGQPQHF. In DNA, the CDR3 is TGTGCCAGTAGTAAGGACAGGGGGTTTGGTCAGCCCCAGCATTTT.

This clone is a singleton in its sample. The chain uses TRBV6-2 or TRBV6-3 and TRBJ1-2; D ambiguous. Germline V gives CDR1 MNHEY, CDR2 SVGEGT. V was clipped by 6 bases and J by 8 bases, with 13 bases between them. The CDR3 consists of 12 residues. CDR3 nucleotides: TGTGCCAGCAGCTCCCGAGTGCGGGGCTACACCTTC. This translates into CASSSRVRGYTF.

The chain joins TRBV6-5 to TRBJ1-3; D ambiguous. The CDR3 has 15 residues. V lost 2 bases and J lost 4, with 12 bases in between. The germline V gene has CDR1 MNHEY and CDR2 SVGAGI. CDR3 bases: TGTGCCAGCAGTTACGGCCCACCCGGGGGAAACACCATATATTTT. It is translated as CASSYGPPGGNTIYF.